This is a list of T cell receptor beta chains from one sample in a study of CD8 T cells in ankylosing spondylitis. TCRdb re-called the 5' RACE reads with MiXCR, one entry per CDR3 protein. Among hundreds of thousands of distinct CDR3 sequences, 7.5% to 9.5% were seen once, and the ten largest hold approximately 5%. What was sequenced was blood, either unsorted or a sorted T cell fraction (not recorded which). Every receptor here comes from a female donor with ankylosing spondylitis or in good health (not recorded which). Each CDR3 is given with its conserved first and last residue. A D gene is named only where the DNA matches it firmly. Size tells how often a clone was seen (once, few, many) or the class of an expanded clone, and some rows leave it out.

>TRBV11-2|TRBD1|TRBJ1-1|many
CASSRDRVYTNTEAFF
TGTGCCAGCAGCCGGGACAGAGTTTACACGAACACTGAAGCTTTCTTT
>TRBV5-1|TRBD2|TRBJ2-1|many
CASSLASGAGVLEQFF
TGCGCCAGCAGCTTGGCCAGTGGAGCGGGAGTTCTTGAGCAGTTCTTC
>TRBV6-2/TRBV6-3|NA|TRBJ2-2|NA
CVSRRGSDTGELFF
TGTGTCAGCAGAAGAGGGTCGGACACCGGGGAGCTGTTTTTT
>TRBV7-9|TRBD1|TRBJ2-7|NA
CASSLIQGAYEQYF
TGTGCCAGCAGCTTAATTCAGGGGGCTTACGAGCAGTACTTC
>TRBV6-5|NA|TRBJ2-1|many
CASSYQQARTYNEQFF
TGTGCCAGCAGTTACCAACAAGCGAGAACATACAATGAGCAGTTCTTC
>TRBV6-6|TRBD2|TRBJ2-7|many
CASSYGRGYEQYF
TGTGCCAGCAGTTACGGGAGGGGTTACGAGCAGTACTTC
>TRBV7-9|NA|TRBJ2-1|few
CASSLDLGIYNEQFF
TGTGCCAGCAGCTTGGACTTGGGGATCTACAATGAGCAGTTCTTC
>TRBV4-1|TRBD1|TRBJ2-2|many
CASSQDEGAANTGELFF
TGCGCCAGCAGCCAAGATGAGGGGGCTGCGAACACCGGGGAGCTGTTTTTT
>TRBV5-1|NA|TRBJ2-7|many
CASISQGGLKGEQYF
TGCGCCAGCATTAGCCAGGGTGGTTTAAAGGGTGAGCAGTACTTC
>TRBV4-3|NA|TRBJ2-7|many
CASSPLDQPYEQYF
TGCGCCAGCAGCCCTCTGGACCAGCCGTACGAGCAGTACTTC
>TRBV28|NA|TRBJ2-7|many
CASSTPIVGHPRSYEQYF
TGTGCCAGCAGTACCCCCATCGTTGGGCATCCCCGATCCTACGAGCAGTACTTC
>TRBV11-2|TRBD2|TRBJ2-7|many
CASTGLAYEQYF
TGTGCCAGCACCGGACTAGCCTACGAGCAGTACTTC
>TRBV6-2/TRBV6-3|TRBD2|TRBJ2-5|many
CASSYGLAGSETQYF
TGTGCCAGCAGTTACGGTCTAGCGGGATCGGAGACCCAGTACTTC
>TRBV7-9|NA|TRBJ1-3|few
CASSLPGTGNTIYF
TGTGCCAGCAGCTTACCAGGGACTGGAAACACCATATATTTT
>TRBV3-1|NA|TRBJ1-1|many
CASSQGFGGTEAFF
TGTGCCAGCAGCCAAGGGTTTGGCGGCACTGAAGCTTTCTTT
>TRBV20-1|NA|TRBJ2-7|many
CSASDRLYEQYF
TGCAGTGCTTCGGACAGATTATACGAGCAGTACTTC
>TRBV12-3/TRBV12-4|NA|TRBJ2-3|many
CASRLLGADTQYF
TGTGCCAGCAGGCTACTAGGTGCGGATACGCAGTATTTT
>TRBV9|NA|TRBJ2-7|many
CASSDRDYEQYF
TGTGCCAGCAGCGACAGGGACTACGAGCAGTACTTC
>TRBV5-1|NA|TRBJ2-3|many
CASSFEGGYTDTQYF
TGCGCCAGCAGCTTCGAGGGGGGTTACACAGATACGCAGTATTTT
>TRBV5-1|NA|TRBJ2-1|many
CASRPSLENEQFF
TGCGCCAGCAGGCCCTCCCTAGAGAATGAGCAGTTCTTC
>TRBV7-8|TRBD2|TRBJ2-3|many
CASSLESLAATDTQYF
TGTGCCAGCAGCTTGGAGAGTCTAGCGGCCACAGATACGCAGTATTTT
>TRBV29-1|NA|TRBJ2-3|many
CSVDIPHTDTQYF
TGCAGCGTTGATATCCCCCACACAGATACGCAGTATTTT
>TRBV7-2|NA|TRBJ1-2|NA
CASSLGEDGYGYTF
TGTGCCAGCAGCTTGGGGGAGGACGGCTATGGCTACACCTTC
>TRBV20-1|TRBD2|TRBJ2-1|many
CSARGGTSGRGNEQFF
TGCAGTGCTAGAGGAGGGACTAGCGGGAGAGGCAATGAGCAGTTCTTC
>TRBV5-1|NA|TRBJ2-1|few
CASSPGPSAEQFF
TGCGCCAGCAGCCCGGGGCCAAGCGCCGAGCAGTTCTTC
>TRBV4-2|TRBD2|TRBJ2-1|many
CASSQGTLAGEKYNEQFF
TGTGCCAGCAGCCAAGGAACCCTAGCGGGAGAAAAGTACAATGAGCAGTTCTTC
>TRBV12-3/TRBV12-4|NA|TRBJ1-5|many
CASSRAILSNQPQHF
TGTGCCAGCAGCAGGGCTATATTGAGCAATCAGCCCCAGCATTTT
>TRBV6-6|NA|TRBJ1-4|many
CASSSTRETNEKLFF
TGTGCCAGCAGTTCTACCCGTGAGACTAATGAAAAACTGTTTTTT
>TRBV12-3/TRBV12-4|NA|TRBJ2-2|many
CASSLDRPNTGELFF
TGTGCCAGCAGTTTAGACAGACCGAACACCGGGGAGCTGTTTTTT
>TRBV7-9|TRBD2|TRBJ2-5|few
CASSLLRLAEETQYF
TGTGCCAGCAGCTTACTGCGACTAGCGGAAGAGACCCAGTACTTC
>TRBV7-2|TRBD1|TRBJ1-1|NA
CASSLSGTANTEAFF
TGTGCCAGCAGCCTTTCTGGGACAGCGAACACTGAAGCTTTCTTT
>TRBV20-1|TRBD1|TRBJ1-6|many
CSAMTGGYNSPLHF
TGCAGTGCTATGACAGGGGGTTATAATTCACCCCTCCACTTT
>TRBV12-3/TRBV12-4|TRBD2|TRBJ2-7|many
CASSFRSGSGEQYF
TGTGCCAGCAGTTTCCGAAGCGGGAGCGGCGAGCAGTACTTC
>TRBV7-9|TRBD2|TRBJ2-1|many
CASSLPSGSSPYNEQFF
TGTGCCAGCAGCTTACCTAGCGGGAGTAGTCCCTACAATGAGCAGTTCTTC
>TRBV11-2|NA|TRBJ1-5|many
CASSLDRGGNQPQHF
TGTGCCAGCAGCTTAGATAGGGGCGGCAATCAGCCCCAGCATTTT
>TRBV14|NA|TRBJ2-3|many
CASSHYTDTQYF
TGTGCCAGCAGCCACTACACAGATACGCAGTATTTT
>TRBV6-5|NA|TRBJ2-7|few
CASSYLPGPAAYEQYF
TGTGCCAGCAGTTACCTACCGGGACCCGCTGCTTACGAGCAGTACTTC
>TRBV20-1|NA|TRBJ2-7|many
CSAYQLVTTYEQYF
TGCAGTGCTTACCAACTAGTAACAACCTACGAGCAGTACTTC
>TRBV9|TRBD1|TRBJ2-2|many
CASSGTGGRVGELFF
TGTGCCAGCAGCGGAACAGGGGGCCGGGTCGGGGAGCTGTTTTTT
>TRBV7-2|TRBD2|TRBJ2-2|many
CASSFGGRDNGELFF
TGTGCCAGCAGCTTTGGGGGGAGGGATAACGGGGAGCTGTTTTTT